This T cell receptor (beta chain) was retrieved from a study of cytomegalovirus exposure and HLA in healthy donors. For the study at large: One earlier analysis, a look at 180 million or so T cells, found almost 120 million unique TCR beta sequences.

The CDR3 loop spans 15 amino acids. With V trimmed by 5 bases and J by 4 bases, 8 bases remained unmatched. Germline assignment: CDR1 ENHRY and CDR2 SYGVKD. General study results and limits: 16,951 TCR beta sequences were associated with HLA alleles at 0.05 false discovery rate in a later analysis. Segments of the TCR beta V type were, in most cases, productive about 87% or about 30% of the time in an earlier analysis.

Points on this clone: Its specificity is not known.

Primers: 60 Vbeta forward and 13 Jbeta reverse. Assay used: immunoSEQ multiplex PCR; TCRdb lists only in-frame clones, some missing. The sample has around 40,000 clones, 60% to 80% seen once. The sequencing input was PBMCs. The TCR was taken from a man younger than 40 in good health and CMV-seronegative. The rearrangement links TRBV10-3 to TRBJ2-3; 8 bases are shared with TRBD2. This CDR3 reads CAISPGLVGADTQYF. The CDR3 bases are TGTGCCATCAGTCCGGGACTAGTGGGCGCAGATACGCAGTATTTT.